A single sample gave rise to the 25 T cell receptor beta chains below, sequenced in a study of beta chain features in type 1 diabetes (dated by TCRdb to the late 2010s). The method was the immunoSEQ multiplex PCR assay. The High Capacity cDNA Reverse Transcription Kit was used to reverse transcribe all of the isolated RNA, meaning that expressed TCRB transcripts were what got sequenced. Sourced from immuneACCESS, this table was stored by TCRdb with only in-frame sequences that have V and J called. A share of the clones is absent; for the studies checked, an unresolved V gene accounts for under half, and the remainder has no known explanation. Present in this sample are 160,000 or so clones, 8% to 9.5% of which were seen just once. The ten biggest clones cover about 0.5% of the sample. Broader findings and caveats from the paper: In all four CD4+ subsets, TCRB CDR3 length was moderately but significantly shorter in type 1 diabetes patients.

Antigens of these TCRs are unknown. The specimen was central memory CD4+ T cells from blood. The receptors come from a woman under 30 with type 1 diabetes.

This clone turned up a few times. The chain recombines TRBV29-1 with TRBJ2-4; 8 positions agree with TRBD1. V was clipped by 2 bases and J by 5 bases; unmatched bases: 2. Germline CDR1 SQVTM, CDR2 ANQGSEA. CDR3 length equals 13 residues. CDR3 region: CSVEQGAQNIQYF. The CDR3, as DNA: TGCAGCGTTGAACAGGGGGCTCAAAACATTCAGTACTTC.

The chain is built from TRBV19 and TRBJ2-3, with 10 positions matching TRBD2. This CDR3 is built from 14 residues. Germline CDR1 is LNHDA and CDR2 is SQIVND (reference sequence). V was pared by 3 bases and J by 6 bases, with 3 bases of the junction left unmatched. In DNA, the CDR3 is TGTGCCAGTAGTATTCGTAGCGGGAGGGATACGCAGTATTTT. Its protein is CASSIRSGRDTQYF. The complete variable domain, with remaining parts taken from reference TRBV19 and TRBJ2-3, reads DGGITQSPKYLFRKEGQNVTLSCEQNLNHDAMYWYRQDPGQGLRLIYYSQIVNDFQKGDIAEGYSVSREKKESFPLTVTSAQKNPTAFYLCASSIRSGRDTQYFGPGTRLTVL.

The chain is built from TRBV5-8 and TRBJ2-1; D not certain. Between the trimmed V and J ends, which lost 7 bases and 3 bases, there was a span of 5 bases. Germline CDR1 SGHTS, CDR2 YDEGEE. This CDR3 has 11 amino acids. For the CDR3, the DNA is TGTGCCAGCGCCAGCTACAATGAGCAGTTCTTC. This codes for CASASYNEQFF. The full variable domain, completed using reference TRBV5-8 and TRBJ2-1, is EAGVTQSPTHLIKTRGQQATLRCSPISGHTSVYWYQQALGLGLQFLLWYDEGEERNRGNFPPRFSGRQFPNYSSELNVNALELEDSALYLCASASYNEQFFGPGTRLTVL.

V and J are TRBV29-1 and TRBJ2-3; maybe TRBD1 (5 bases). This CDR3 region has 12 residues. The germline CDR1 and CDR2 sequences are SQVTM and ANQGSEA. V was cut by 8 bases and J by 8 bases, with 17 bases left in between. The CDR3 bases are TGCAGCTCCAGTTTAGGACACCCTACGCAGTATTTT. It translates to CSSSLGHPTQYF.

In this sample, this clone turned up a few times. CDR3 sequence reads: CATSRDLVGGLFEQYF. Written as DNA, the CDR3 is TGTGCCACCAGCAGAGATTTGGTAGGGGGCTTATTCGAGCAGTACTTC. V gene TRBV15 combines with J gene TRBJ2-7, with 7 nucleotides matching TRBD1. V lost 0 bases and J lost 6; bases outside the gene matches: 11. CDR3 size: 16 residues. The germline V gene encodes CDR1 LNHNV and CDR2 YYDKDF (reference sequence). Full variable domain (remainder filled in from reference TRBV15 and TRBJ2-7): DAMVIQNPRYQVTQFGKPVTLSCSQTLNHNVMYWYQQKSSQAPKLLFHYYDKDFNNEADTPDNFQSRRPNTSFCFLDIRSPGLGDTAMYLCATSRDLVGGLFEQYFGPGTRLTVT.

This clone turned up a few times. This chain links TRBV28 with TRBJ2-3; TRBD2 matches 7 bases. In germline, CDR1 is MDHEN, CDR2 SYDVKM. With 3 bases clipped from V and 6 bases from J, the junction kept 6 bases outside the gene matches. CDR3 size: 14 residues. CDR3 amino acids: CASSFGGRADTQYF. CDR3 in DNA: TGTGCCAGCAGTTTTGGGGGGAGGGCGGATACGCAGTATTTT.

This clone was counted a few times. The chain has TRBV5-1 and TRBJ2-3; D may be TRBD2 (7 bases). The germline CDR1 and CDR2 sequences are SGHRS and YFSETQ. This CDR3 has 16 amino acids. Trimming left V 4 bases short and J 4 bases short, with 19 bases between. CDR3 sequence reads: CASSDWGGAGSDTQYF. CDR3 bases: TGCGCCAGCAGCGACTGGGGGGGGGCTGGGTCAGATACGCAGTATTTT. Full variable domain (missing parts from reference TRBV5-1 and TRBJ2-3): KAGVTQTPRYLIKTRGQQVTLSCSPISGHRSVSWYQQTPGQGLQFLFEYFSETQRNKGNFPGRFSGRQFSNSRSEMNVSTLELGDSALYLCASSDWGGAGSDTQYFGPGTRLTVL.

This clone was counted a few times. This chain connects TRBV4-3 to TRBJ2-3, with a tentative D call TRBD2 (6 bases). The CDR3 runs to 16 residues. V dropped 2 bases and J dropped 4 bases, with 16 bases sitting between them. The germline V gene encodes CDR1 LGHNA and CDR2 YSLEER. The CDR3 here is CASSQLVRGGADTQYF. Here the CDR3 DNA reads TGCGCCAGCAGCCAACTGGTGCGGGGAGGCGCAGATACGCAGTATTTT.

This clone was counted a few times. Other DNA sequences in this sample translate to the same CDR3. The gene calls are TRBV7-2 and TRBJ2-3; TRBD2 aligns across 9 bases. V was clipped by 5 bases and J by 2 bases; unmatched bases: 2. CDR1 and CDR2 from the germline V gene are SGHTA and FQGNSA. This CDR3 has 14 amino acids. CDR3 DNA sequence: TGTGCCAGCAGCCCGGGACTAGCCACAGATACGCAGTATTTT. This gives the protein CASSPGLATDTQYF.

This clone has more than one count but fewer than ten. The chain recombines TRBV4-2 with TRBJ2-7; a possible D gene is TRBD1 (6 bases). The CDR3 is made up of 16 amino acids. The germline CDR1 and CDR2 sequences are LGHNA and YNFKEQ. Trimming removed 2 bases from V and 2 bases from J, with 16 bases in between. Written as DNA, the CDR3 is TGTGCCAGCAGCCAACCATCCGGGACAAGCCCCTACGAGCAGTACTTC. Translation: CASSQPSGTSPYEQYF.

The chain recombines TRBV14 with TRBJ1-2; D uncertain. The ends were cut back, 4 bases at V and 1 base at J, with 7 bases in the middle. The CDR3 has 13 amino acids. From germline, CDR1 is SGHDN and CDR2 FVKESK. This CDR3 reads CASSRLNNYGYTF. The DNA of the CDR3 is TGTGCCAGCAGCCGGCTGAATAACTATGGCTACACCTTC.

There are a few counts of this clone. The rearrangement uses TRBV14 and TRBJ1-1, with unresolved D. CDR1 SGHDN and CDR2 FVKESK come from the germline V gene. The CDR3 contains 15 residues. V was shortened by 4 bases and J by 1 base, with 13 bases between the two germline ends. The CDR3 loop reads CASSPRGRRNTEAFF. The CDR3 nucleotides read TGTGCCAGCAGCCCGCGAGGGCGGAGGAACACTGAAGCTTTCTTT.

This clone came up a few times. V usage is TRBV11-1 and J usage is TRBJ1-1; no reliable D call. Trimming cost V 3 bases and J 6 bases, with 8 bases left between them. The CDR3 covers 12 residues. CDR1 and CDR2 from the germline V gene are SGHAT and FQDESV (reference sequence). CDR3 sequence (DNA): TGTGCCAGCAGCTTTACTCGCGCTGAAGCTTTCTTT. Translation: CASSFTRAEAFF.

This chain links TRBV7-2 with TRBJ2-7, with 13 bases fitting TRBD2. The junction had 7 bases not matched to a gene; V was cut back by 5 bases and J by 3 bases. CDR1 and CDR2 (germline): SGHTA, FQGNSA. CDR3 size: 16 residues. As DNA, the CDR3 is TGTGCCAGCAGCCCGGGACTAGCGGGGTCATACTACGAGCAGTACTTC. It specifies CASSPGLAGSYYEQYF. Full variable domain (outside the CDR3, taken from reference TRBV7-2 and TRBJ2-7): GAGVSQSPSNKVTEKGKDVELRCDPISGHTALYWYRQSLGQGLEFLIYFQGNSAPDKSGLPSDRFSAERTGGSVSTLTIQRTQQEDSAVYLCASSPGLAGSYYEQYFGPGTRLTVT.

The sample holds a few counts of this clone. V usage is TRBV19 and J usage is TRBJ1-1; TRBD1 is a possible D gene (6 bases). There are 15 residues in the CDR3. V gave up 4 bases and J gave up 7 bases, with 19 bases separating them. In germline, CDR1 is LNHDA, CDR2 SQIVND (reference sequence). In nucleotides, the CDR3 is TGTGCCAGTAGTAACACGAGGCTCCAGGGGCATGAAGCTTTCTTT. Its translation is CASSNTRLQGHEAFF.

This clone was observed a handful of times. The chain carries TRBV18 and TRBJ2-3; D remains ambiguous. Trimming removed 2 bases from V and 1 base from J, with 13 bases in between. The CDR3 has 16 residues. Germline assignment: CDR1 KGHSH and CDR2 LQKENI. CDR3 bases: TGTGCCAGCTCACCAAGGTGGCAGGCCGGCACAGATACGCAGTATTTT. This codes for CASSPRWQAGTDTQYF.

CDR3 loop: CASSSVLSYNEQFF. CDR3 nucleotide sequence: TGTGCCAGCAGCTCGGTCCTTTCCTACAATGAGCAGTTCTTC. The rearrangement joins TRBV9 to TRBJ2-1, with D hard to call. CDR1 is SGDLS and CDR2 is YYNGEE in the germline V gene. The CDR3 is 14 amino acids. V shed 4 bases and J shed 1 base, with 9 bases lying between them.

This clone was seen more than once but under ten times. V is TRBV7-2 and J is TRBJ2-3; 10 bases are shared with TRBD2. The germline V gene has CDR1 SGHTA and CDR2 FQGNSA. The CDR3 contains 17 residues. The V and J ends lost 5 bases and 1 base, in that order; junction bases with no gene match: 9. As DNA, the CDR3 is TGTGCCAGCAGCATCGTACTAGCGGGATTGGGCACAGATACGCAGTATTTT. Encoded protein: CASSIVLAGLGTDTQYF.

The gene calls are TRBV27 and TRBJ2-7; 9 bases align to TRBD2. CDR1 is MNHEY, CDR2 SMNVEV, per germline (reference sequence). CDR3 length: 16 residues. V was pared by 4 bases and J by 1 base, with 8 bases of the junction left unmatched. The CDR3 DNA follows: TGTGCCAGCAGTTCCCCCGGTCTAGCGGGGTCCTACGAGCAGTACTTC. It is translated as CASSSPGLAGSYEQYF.

This clone was seen a few times. The chain combines TRBV6-5 with TRBJ2-5; 7 bases are a match to TRBD2. This CDR3 has 12 residues. V shed 5 bases, J shed 7 bases, and the junction held 4 bases outside the gene matches. Per germline, CDR1 MNHEY and CDR2 SVGAGI. The CDR3 protein is CASSPGGGTQYF. In DNA, the CDR3 is TGTGCCAGCAGTCCCGGCGGGGGGACCCAGTACTTC.

The rearrangement links TRBV18 to TRBJ2-2; no clear D gene. The germline V gene encodes CDR1 KGHSH and CDR2 LQKENI. The CDR3 is 13 residues long. Deletions cut 3 bases from V and 5 bases from J, with 7 bases between. This CDR3 reads CASSPVRTGELFF. The DNA for the CDR3 is TGTGCCAGCTCACCGGTACGGACCGGGGAGCTGTTTTTT.

There are a few counts of this clone. The V gene is TRBV2, the J gene TRBJ1-3; D unclear. The CDR3 is 15 amino acids. Trimming shortened V by 5 bases and J by 0 bases, and 11 bases separated the two germline ends. The germline V gene has CDR1 SNHLY and CDR2 FYNNEI. Written as DNA, the CDR3 is TGTGCCAGCAGTCCCCGAGGCAGCTCTGGAAACACCATATATTTT. Protein product: CASSPRGSSGNTIYF.

The chain joins TRBV18 to TRBJ2-1, with 9 bases identical to TRBD2. CDR1 and CDR2 from the germline V gene are KGHSH and LQKENI. The CDR3 consists of 16 residues. The J segment lost 2 bases and the V segment lost 3 bases, leaving 5 bases of the junction unmatched. This CDR3 is CASSPKAGGPYNEQFF. CDR3 coding DNA: TGTGCCAGCTCACCTAAAGCGGGGGGACCCTACAATGAGCAGTTCTTC.

Many counts were recorded for this clone. The chain joins TRBV14 to TRBJ2-6; D may be TRBD2 (7 bases). Germline CDR1 SGHDN, CDR2 FVKESK. CDR3 length: 19 amino acids. Trimming shortened V by 2 bases and J by 0 bases, and 17 bases separated the two germline ends. The CDR3 sequence: CASSQWRGQAASGANVLTF. CDR3 coding DNA: TGTGCCAGCAGCCAATGGCGGGGGCAGGCCGCCTCTGGGGCCAACGTCCTGACTTTC.

This clone has just a few counts. The rearrangement links TRBV7-8 to TRBJ1-5; 9 positions agree with TRBD1. Germline CDR1 reads SGHVS; CDR2 reads FQNEAQ. Trimming took 5 bases from V and 0 from J; bases not matched to a gene: 11. This CDR3 is 18 amino acids long. CDR3 protein: CASSAPPGQGYSNQPQHF. CDR3 in DNA: TGTGCCAGCAGCGCTCCTCCGGGACAGGGTTATAGCAATCAGCCCCAGCATTTT. The variable domain in full, completed from reference TRBV7-8 and TRBJ1-5, reads GAGVSQSPRYKVAKRGQDVALRCDPISGHVSLFWYQQALGQGPEFLTYFQNEAQLDKSGLPSDRFFAERPEGSVSTLKIQRTQQEDSAVYLCASSAPPGQGYSNQPQHFGDGTRLSIL.